A selection of T cell receptor beta chains follows, all from one sample in a study of beta chain features in type 1 diabetes. Measured with immunoSEQ multiplex PCR; TCRdb has only the in-frame clones, and not every one. The sample includes roughly 170,000 clones, around an eighth of them seen just once. Sequenced sample: central memory CD4+ T cells from blood. The receptors originated from a young woman in good health. Both conserved end residues are part of each CDR3. D genes are given only for firm matches. Only part of the rows carry a size: once, few, many, or a class if the clone is expanded.

TRBJ2-3,TRBV5-4,.,.,CASSWGGGPDTQYF,TGTGCCAGCAGCTGGGGAGGAGGGCCAGATACGCAGTATTTT
TRBJ1-5,TRBV2,.,.,CASSGSGYSNQPQHF,TGTGCCAGCAGTGGTTCAGGGTATAGCAATCAGCCCCAGCATTTT
TRBJ2-7,TRBV28,.,TRBD2,CATGAGTRTYEQYF,TGTGCCACCGGAGCCGGGACTAGAACCTACGAGCAGTACTTC
TRBJ2-3,TRBV5-1,few,TRBD1,CASSRGQDTDTQYF,TGCGCCAGCAGCAGAGGACAGGACACAGATACGCAGTATTTT
TRBJ2-7,TRBV18,.,.,CASSPSERSLYF,TGTGCCAGCTCACCTTCCGAGAGGAGTCTGTACTTC
TRBJ2-3,TRBV6-6,few,.,CASSYLGQSTDTQYF,TGTGCCAGCAGTTACCTTGGACAGAGCACAGATACGCAGTATTTT
TRBJ1-5,TRBV2,few,TRBD1,CASRGTVNQPQHF,TGTGCCAGCAGGGGGACAGTCAATCAGCCCCAGCATTTT
TRBJ2-3,TRBV6-1,.,TRBD2,CASSDRGGYTDTQYF,TGTGCCAGCAGTGACCGGGGGGGATACACAGATACGCAGTATTTT
TRBJ1-5,TRBV2,few,.,CASSGTQRYSNQPQHF,TGTGCCAGCAGTGGTACCCAACGCTATAGCAATCAGCCCCAGCATTTT
TRBJ2-5,TRBV5-1,.,.,CASSSGSLGGETQYF,TGCGCCAGCAGCTCGGGATCCTTGGGTGGAGAGACCCAGTACTTC
TRBJ2-3,TRBV7-7,few,.,CASSLAQTDTQYF,TGTGCTAGCAGCTTAGCTCAGACAGATACGCAGTATTTT
TRBJ1-1,TRBV9,.,TRBD1,CASSPGQPNTEAFF,TGTGCCAGCAGTCCGGGACAGCCGAACACTGAAGCTTTCTTT
TRBJ2-1,TRBV7-2,few,.,CASSPGLTNNEQFF,TGTGCCAGCAGCCCCGGACTAACTAACAATGAGCAGTTCTTC
TRBJ2-1,TRBV11-2,few,.,CASSLSLDNEQFF,TGTGCCAGCAGCTTAAGTTTAGATAATGAGCAGTTCTTC
TRBJ2-7,TRBV13,few,.,CASSLGARGEQYF,TGTGCCAGCAGCTTAGGCGCACGAGGCGAGCAGTACTTC
TRBJ2-3,TRBV19,.,TRBD1,CATVTGAADTQYF,TGTGCCACCGTGACAGGGGCGGCAGATACGCAGTATTTT
TRBJ1-2,TRBV2,few,.,CASSGQGGASYTF,TGTGCCAGCAGCGGGCAGGGCGGGGCTAGCTACACCTTC
TRBJ2-7,TRBV30,.,TRBD2,CAWSVGLAGNDEQYF,TGTGCCTGGAGTGTCGGACTAGCGGGAAACGACGAGCAGTACTTC
TRBJ1-1,TRBV11-2,.,.,CASSLEWQMNTEAFF,TGTGCCAGCAGCTTAGAATGGCAGATGAACACTGAAGCTTTCTTT
TRBJ2-7,TRBV10-3,few,.,CAIGQPYEQYF,TGTGCCATCGGACAGCCATACGAGCAGTACTTC
TRBJ1-2,TRBV19,few,TRBD1,CASNTGQGLGYTF,TGTGCCAGTAATACGGGACAGGGCCTCGGCTACACCTTC
TRBJ2-3,TRBV28,.,.,CASSSGTDTQYF,TGTGCCAGCAGTAGCGGGACAGATACGCAGTATTTT
TRBJ2-7,TRBV18,.,TRBD1,CASSSGTGTYEQYF,TGTGCCAGCTCGTCCGGGACAGGGACCTACGAGCAGTACTTC
TRBJ1-4,TRBV30,.,.,CAHSRGNEKLFF,TGTGCCCACAGTCGGGGTAATGAAAAACTGTTTTTT
TRBJ2-2,TRBV9,few,TRBD1,CASSSGGANTGELFF,TGTGCCAGCAGCTCAGGGGGAGCGAACACCGGGGAGCTGTTTTTT
TRBJ1-1,TRBV7-2,.,.,CASSLGRGGSWGHEAFF,TGTGCCAGCAGCTTAGGAAGGGGTGGGTCCTGGGGCCACGAAGCTTTCTTT
TRBJ2-1,TRBV7-3,once,TRBD2,CASSSPGLAGGNEQFF,TGTGCCAGCAGCTCCCCGGGACTAGCGGGAGGGAATGAGCAGTTCTTC
TRBJ1-5,TRBV9,.,.,CASSVGGGNQPQHF,TGTGCCAGCAGCGTAGGCGGGGGCAATCAGCCCCAGCATTTT
TRBJ2-7,TRBV29-1,many,TRBD1,CSVERDRGYEQYF,TGCAGCGTTGAGAGGGACAGGGGCTACGAGCAGTACTTC
TRBJ1-1,TRBV11-2,many,.,CASSLVRYNTEAFF,TGTGCCAGCAGCTTAGTCCGCTATAACACTGAAGCTTTCTTT
TRBJ2-5,TRBV5-1,.,.,CASSLGRTQETQYF,TGCGCCAGCAGCTTAGGGCGGACTCAAGAGACCCAGTACTTC
TRBJ1-4,TRBV18,.,.,CASSLTDRFNEKLFF,TGTGCCAGCTCGCTTACGGACAGATTTAATGAAAAACTGTTTTTT
TRBJ1-1,TRBV5-1,.,.,CASSLVTGMGNTEAFF,TGCGCCAGCAGCTTGGTCACAGGGATGGGGAACACTGAAGCTTTCTTT